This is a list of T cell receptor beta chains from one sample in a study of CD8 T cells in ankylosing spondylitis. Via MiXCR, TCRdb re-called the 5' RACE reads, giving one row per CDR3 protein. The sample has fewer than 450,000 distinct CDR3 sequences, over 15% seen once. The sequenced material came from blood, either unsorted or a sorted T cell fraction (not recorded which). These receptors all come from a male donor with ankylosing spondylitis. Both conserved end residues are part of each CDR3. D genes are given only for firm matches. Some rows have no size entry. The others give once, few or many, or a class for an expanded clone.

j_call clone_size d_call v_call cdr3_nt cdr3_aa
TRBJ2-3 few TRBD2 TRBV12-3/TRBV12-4 TGTGCCAGCAGTTTAAGGCTAGCGGGAGGGCCAGATACGCAGTATTTT CASSLRLAGGPDTQYF
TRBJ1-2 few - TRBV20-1 TGCAGTGCTAGAGAGACAGGAGCCCTAATGAGCTACACCTTC CSARETGALMSYTF
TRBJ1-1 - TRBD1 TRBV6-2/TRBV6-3 TGTGCCAGCAGCCGTAACACAGGGGGCACTGAAGCTTTCTTT CASSRNTGGTEAFF
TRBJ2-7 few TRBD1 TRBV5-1 TGCGCCAGCAGCCCGGAGACAGGGGGATACTACGAGCAGTACTTC CASSPETGGYYEQYF
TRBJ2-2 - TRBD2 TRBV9 TGTGCCAGCAGCGCCCCTGGACTAGCGGGAGGTGTTGGGGAGCTGTTTTTT CASSAPGLAGGVGELFF
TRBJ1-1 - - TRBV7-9 TGTGCCAGCAGCGTAGGATTACGGGGTGAAGCTTTCTTT CASSVGLRGEAFF
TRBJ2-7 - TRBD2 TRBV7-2 TGTGCCAGCAGCTTACTGGGTGGGACTAGCGGGAGTTACGAGCAGTACTTC CASSLLGGTSGSYEQYF
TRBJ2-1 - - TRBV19 TGTGCCAGTACCTCCGGGACCGGGTGGAATGAGCAGTTCTTC CASTSGTGWNEQFF
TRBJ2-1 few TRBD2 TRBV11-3 TGTGCCAGCGCCCCGCCTAGCGGGGGATACAATGAGCAGTTCTTC CASAPPSGGYNEQFF
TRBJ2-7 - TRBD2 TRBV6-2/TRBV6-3 TGTGCCAGCAGTACCCCCGGCGGGAGGACCTACGAGCAGTACTTC CASSTPGGRTYEQYF
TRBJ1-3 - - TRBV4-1 TGCGCCAGCAGCCAAGATTCCCGGACAGCCGGAAACACCATATATTTT CASSQDSRTAGNTIYF
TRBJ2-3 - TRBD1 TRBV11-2 TGTGCCAGCAGCAAGACAGGGTCTAGCACAGATACGCAGTATTTT CASSKTGSSTDTQYF
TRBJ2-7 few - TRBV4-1 TGCGCCAGCAGCCAAGTCACCGCGGTAGGGAACCTCTACGAGCAGTACTTC CASSQVTAVGNLYEQYF
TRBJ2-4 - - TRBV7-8 TGTGCCAGCAGCTTAGGAGTGGAAAACATTCAGTACTTC CASSLGVENIQYF
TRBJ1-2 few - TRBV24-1 TGTGCCACCAGTGATTTTGGACAGAACTATGGCTACACCTTC CATSDFGQNYGYTF
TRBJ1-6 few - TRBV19 TGTGCCAGTAGTATACTACAGGGATCTGGATCACCCCTCCACTTT CASSILQGSGSPLHF
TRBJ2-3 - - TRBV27 TGTGCCAGCAGTCCCGGCCCAGGGTCTAGCACAGATACGCAGTATTTT CASSPGPGSSTDTQYF
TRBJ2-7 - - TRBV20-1 TGCAGTGCCAACTCGGCGGGGTCCGGCTCCTACGAGCAGTACTTC CSANSAGSGSYEQYF
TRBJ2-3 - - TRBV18 TGTGCCAGCTCACCAAGGGAGACTAGCACAGATACGCAGTATTTT CASSPRETSTDTQYF
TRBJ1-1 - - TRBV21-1 TGTGCCAGCAGCCTCCACGGGGCCCTACTGAACACTGAAGCTTTCTTT CASSLHGALLNTEAFF
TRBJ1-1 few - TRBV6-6 TGTGCCAGCAGTTACCAAACAAAGGGAGCTTTCTTT CASSYQTKGAFF
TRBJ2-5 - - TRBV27 TGTGCCAGCAGTTTACGGGGACGTATCTGGGAGACCCAGTACTTC CASSLRGRIWETQYF